The 28 T cell receptor beta chains below were found in one sample sequenced in a study of vaccination and CD4 T cells after COVID-19. Oncomine TCR Beta short-read sequencing was applied to DNA from cultured CD4+ T cells. TCRdb passed the PCR reads through MiXCR, listing each CDR3 protein once. Altogether approximately 12,000 distinct CDR3 sequences are present, around 78% being singletons, with the ten largest covering 20% to 30%. Treatment meaning: approximately 11-day PBMC culture with coronavirus spike peptide pools or control peptides (ViraFEST assay). These receptors lack a known antigen. The sample comprised CD4+ T cells from blood, cultured in vitro. These receptors came from a human donor who had recovered from COVID-19.

CDR3 in DNA: TGCAGTGCCACGAGGCAGCGGGGAGGCTACACCTTC. Translated: CSATRQRGGYTF. The V call is TRBV20-1, the J call TRBJ1-2, with no clear D. The V and J ends lost 6 bases and 8 bases respectively, with 16 bases between them. The CDR3 runs 12 residues. CDR1 DFQATT and CDR2 SNEGSKA come from the germline V gene (reference sequence).

This clonotype occurred once. The chain recombines TRBV6-2 or TRBV6-3 with TRBJ2-7, with D tentatively TRBD1 (5 bases). Germline CDR1 and CDR2: MNHEY and SVGEGT. Trimming removed 7 bases from V and 2 bases from J, with 15 bases in between. The CDR3 consists of 14 residues. The CDR3, as DNA: TGTGCCAGCACCCAAAAGGGGATACCCTACGAGCAGTACTTC. Translation gives CASTQKGIPYEQYF.

The chain is built from TRBV20-1 and TRBJ1-5; unclear D gene. Germline-derived CDR1 and CDR2 are DFQATT and SNEGSKA (reference sequence). The CDR3 has 14 amino acids. Trimming stripped 1 base from V and 4 bases from J, with 11 bases between. CDR3 loop: CSARGGQVNQPQHF. The DNA of the CDR3 is TGCAGTGCTAGAGGCGGGCAGGTTAATCAGCCCCAGCATTTT.

On this clonotype: Mismatch with germline at one junction end may stem from a read error. This chain links TRBV15 with TRBJ1-2; TRBD1 agrees at 7 bases. CDR3 length: 13 residues. Germline values: CDR1 LNHNV, CDR2 YYDKDF (reference sequence). CDR3 sequence reads: CATSRDSGGTADF. The CDR3, as DNA: TGTGCCACCAGCAGAGATTCCGGAGGGACAGCCGACTTC. Supplemented by reference TRBV15 and TRBJ1-2, the full variable domain reads DAMVIQNPRYQVTQFGKPVTLSCSQTLNHNVMYWYQQKSSQAPKLLFHYYDKDFNNEADTPDNFQSRRPNTSFCFLDIRSPGLGDTAMYLCATSRDSGGTADFGSGTRLTVV.

On this clonotype itself: The junction and the germline gene differ at one end; a read error may be behind it. The V gene is TRBV20-1, the J gene TRBJ2-7; 15 bases align to TRBD2. The germline CDR1 and CDR2 sequences are DFQATT and SNEGSKA (reference sequence). The CDR3 runs to 13 residues. CDR3: CSARTSGRASQPF. The DNA of the CDR3 is TGCAGTGCTCGGACTAGCGGGAGGGCCAGTCAACCATTC.

The V gene is TRBV27, the J gene TRBJ1-5, with D unresolved. This CDR3 is 12 amino acids long. Trimming removed 7 bases from V and 7 bases from J, with 11 bases in between. CDR1 and CDR2 (germline): MNHEY, SMNVEV (reference sequence). The CDR3 sequence: CASNKGIQPQHF. The CDR3, as DNA: TGTGCCAGCAACAAAGGGATCCAGCCCCAGCATTTT.

This clonotype was seen a few times. The chain couples TRBV24-1 to TRBJ2-7; 7 nucleotides line up with TRBD2. The CDR3 consists of 12 residues. Germline assignment: CDR1 KGHDR and CDR2 SFDVKD. Trimming at V came to 7 bases and at J to 1 base, leaving 0 bases not matched to a gene. CDR3: CATRGGSYEQYF. The CDR3, as DNA: TGTGCCACCAGGGGAGGGTCCTACGAGCAGTACTTC.

This clonotype was counted a few times. This sequence joins TRBV28 and TRBJ1-2; TRBD1 might be the D (5 bases). The CDR3 sequence is 14 residues long. V was pared by 3 bases and J by 8 bases, with 16 bases between. CDR1 is MDHEN and CDR2 is SYDVKM in the germline V gene. CDR3 DNA sequence: TGTGCCAGCAGTTTTGTGTCTGGGGCGCGGGGCTACACCTTC. Amino acid sequence: CASSFVSGARGYTF.

The V gene is TRBV20-1, the J gene TRBJ1-3, with 7 bases fitting TRBD1. Unmatched junction bases numbered 7, after V lost 4 bases and J lost 1 base. Germline V gene sequence: CDR1 DFQATT, CDR2 SNEGSKA (reference sequence). The CDR3 is made up of 15 amino acids. The chain's CDR3 is CSAIGQAVSGNTIYF. The CDR3, as DNA: TGCAGTGCTATTGGACAGGCGGTTTCTGGAAACACCATATATTTT.

The chain joins TRBV7-9 to TRBJ1-5; TRBD1 might be the D (5 bases). Germline assignment: CDR1 SEHNR and CDR2 FQNEAQ (reference sequence). This CDR3 has 15 amino acids. V lost 1 base, J lost 2 bases, and 9 bases lay in between. The chain's CDR3 is CASSLGGAGNQPQHF. The DNA of the CDR3 is TGTGCCAGCAGCTTAGGGGGCGCGGGCAATCAGCCCCAGCATTTT. The full variable domain, its missing parts supplied by reference TRBV7-9 and TRBJ1-5, is DTGVSQNPRHKITKRGQNVTFRCDPISEHNRLYWYRQTLGQGPEFLTYFQNEAQLEKSRLLSDRFSAERPKGSFSTLEIQRTEQGDSAMYLCASSLGGAGNQPQHFGDGTRLSIL.

This clonotype showed up just a few times. The V and J genes are TRBV20-1 and TRBJ1-2; maybe TRBD1 (5 bases). CDR1 DFQATT and CDR2 SNEGSKA come from the germline V gene (reference sequence). CDR3 length: 15 residues. The ends were cut back, 5 bases at V and 4 bases at J, with 20 bases in the middle. In nucleotides, the CDR3 is TGCAGTGCTGCGAGCTCAATACAGGTCACCTATGGCTACACCTTC. Translating gives CSAASSIQVTYGYTF.

The V call is TRBV28, the J call TRBJ1-2; 7 bases fit TRBD1. The CDR3 spans 14 residues. CDR1 and CDR2 from the germline V gene are MDHEN and SYDVKM. V lost 6 bases and J lost 1; bases outside the gene matches: 5. The CDR3 nucleotides read TGTGCCAGCAGGGAACAGGGGTTTAACTATGGCTACACCTTC. Its translation is CASREQGFNYGYTF.

This sequence joins TRBV7-2 and TRBJ1-5; TRBD1 is a possible D gene (5 bases). Trimming removed 4 bases at V and 0 bases at J, with 7 bases between. The CDR3 consists of 14 residues. Germline CDR1 SGHTA, CDR2 FQGNSA. The CDR3 DNA is TGTGCCAGCAGCTCCCAGGGTAGCAATCAGCCCCAGCATTTT. This translates into CASSSQGSNQPQHF.

V usage is TRBV7-8 and J usage is TRBJ2-7, with 7 nucleotides matching TRBD1. After removal of 5 bases from V and 2 bases from J, the junction contained 6 bases not matched to a gene. This CDR3 is 14 amino acids long. In germline, CDR1 is SGHVS, CDR2 FQNEAQ. The CDR3, as DNA: TGTGCCAGCAGCGGTGGACAGGTAACCTACGAGCAGTACTTC. Translation: CASSGGQVTYEQYF.

The chain is built from TRBV20-1 and TRBJ1-1; tentatively, D is TRBD1 (5 bases). Trimming left V 5 bases short and J 8 bases short, with 15 bases between. This CDR3 comprises 12 residues. Germline V gene data show CDR1 as DFQATT and CDR2 as SNEGSKA (reference sequence). Here the CDR3 DNA reads TGCAGTGCTTTCGGTTTGGGGGACGAAGCTTTCTTT. This codes for CSAFGLGDEAFF.

This clonotype is a singleton in its sample. The V gene is TRBV2, the J gene TRBJ1-2, with 7 bases matching TRBD1. The CDR3 runs 13 residues. The germline CDR1 and CDR2 sequences are SNHLY and FYNNEI. The V and J ends lost 2 bases and 3 bases, in that order; junction bases with no gene match: 0. For the CDR3, the DNA is TGTGCCAGCAGTGAACAGGGGGACTATGGCTACACCTTC. It translates to CASSEQGDYGYTF.

The rearrangement joins TRBV21-1 to TRBJ1-1; TRBD1, the D gene given by the table, was not confirmed from the DNA. TRBV21-1 is a documented pseudogene. There are 14 residues in the CDR3. The CDR3 here is CASSSPGRLPEAFF. CDR3 nucleotides: TGTGCCAGCAGCAGTCCGGGACGGCTGCCTGAAGCTTTCTTT.

The J gene is TRBJ2-7, the V gene TRBV20-1, with D perhaps matching TRBD1 (6 bases). CDR3 length: 10 amino acids. Germline V gives CDR1 DFQATT, CDR2 SNEGSKA (reference sequence). CDR3 in DNA: TGCAGCGCCCAGGGGAACGAGCAGTACTTC. Encoded protein: CSAQGNEQYF.

The chain joins TRBV28 to TRBJ2-7, with D tentatively TRBD2 (7 bases). Germline V gene sequence: CDR1 MDHEN, CDR2 SYDVKM. This CDR3 region has 15 residues. V was clipped by 5 bases and J by 1 base, with 15 bases between them. The CDR3 sequence: CASSPSGTPSYEQYF. The CDR3 bases are TGTGCCAGCAGTCCAAGCGGGACACCTTCCTACGAGCAGTACTTC.

J is TRBJ1-6 and V is TRBV20-1, with D hard to call. Germline V gene sequence: CDR1 DFQATT, CDR2 SNEGSKA (reference sequence). V lost 0 bases, J lost 7 bases, and 13 bases lay in between. This CDR3 is built from 15 residues. CDR3 sequence reads: CSARDLPTPNSPLHF. CDR3 DNA sequence: TGCAGTGCTAGAGATCTCCCGACTCCCAATTCACCCCTCCACTTT.

The rearrangement joins TRBV6-1 to TRBJ2-5, with TRBD2 matching over 7 bases. In germline, CDR1 is MNHNS, CDR2 SASEGT. This CDR3 region has 16 residues. V gave up 8 bases and J gave up 3 bases; unmatched junction bases: 15. DNA for the CDR3: TGTGCCAGCTGCCCTAGTAGCGGGTGGGGAGAAGAGACCCAGTACTTC. Translated, it gives CASCPSSGWGEETQYF.

The chain uses TRBV24-1 and TRBJ2-3; 10 bases match TRBD2. Germline lookup yields CDR1 KGHDR and CDR2 SFDVKD. The ends lost 9 bases at V and 5 bases at J; junction bases unmatched: 10. This CDR3 comprises 15 residues. DNA of the CDR3: TGTGCCACCGCACCCAGCGGGAGGGGGGGAGATACGCAGTATTTT. It codes for CATAPSGRGGDTQYF.

By its share, this clonotype is medium-sized. V and J are TRBV2 and TRBJ2-2, with D unclear. The CDR3 is 12 residues long. Germline loops: CDR1 SNHLY, CDR2 FYNNEI. V was clipped by 7 bases and J by 1 base, with 4 bases between them. This CDR3 is CASNRNTGELFF. CDR3 DNA sequence: TGTGCCAGCAACAGGAACACCGGGGAGCTGTTTTTT. Full variable domain (outside the CDR3, taken from reference TRBV2 and TRBJ2-2): EPEVTQTPSHQVTQMGQEVILRCVPISNHLYFYWYRQILGQKVEFLVSFYNNEISEKSEIFDDQFSVERPDGSNFTLKIRSTKLEDSAMYFCASNRNTGELFFGEGSRLTVL.

This clonotype showed up just once. V gene TRBV6-1 combines with J gene TRBJ2-7, with D hard to call. CDR3 length: 14 amino acids. CDR1 MNHNS and CDR2 SASEGT come from the germline V gene. Trimming removed 6 bases from V and 0 bases from J, with 12 bases in between. The DNA of the CDR3 is TGTGCCAGCAGGGAAAACAATCTCTCCTACGAGCAGTACTTC. This encodes CASRENNLSYEQYF.

The chain is built from TRBV7-2 and TRBJ2-7; D gene ambiguous. Trimming cost V 1 base and J 6 bases, with 13 bases left between them. CDR1 and CDR2 from the germline V gene are SGHTA and FQGNSA. The CDR3 spans 14 residues. CDR3 sequence (DNA): TGTGCCAGCAGCTTAGGTCTCCCCTTTGGCGAGCAGTACTTC. Amino acids: CASSLGLPFGEQYF.

The chain uses TRBV20-1 and TRBJ2-5; 7 bases match TRBD2. The germline V gene encodes CDR1 DFQATT and CDR2 SNEGSKA (reference sequence). The trim removed 3 bases at V and 2 bases at J, leaving 6 bases unmatched. CDR3 length: 14 amino acids. CDR3 DNA sequence: TGCAGTGCTAGGGTAGCGGGCCGACAAGAGACCCAGTACTTC. Translating it yields CSARVAGRQETQYF.

The chain has TRBV27 and TRBJ2-7; 9 nucleotides line up with TRBD2. Germline trimming cut 11 bases from V and 3 bases from J; bases unmatched to any gene: 11. CDR1 MNHEY and CDR2 SMNVEV come from the germline V gene (reference sequence). This CDR3 comprises 14 residues. DNA of the CDR3: TGTGCCGGTACGGGGCTAGCGGGAATCTACGAGCAGTACTTC. Its protein is CAGTGLAGIYEQYF.

This sequence joins TRBV19 and TRBJ2-2, with D hard to call. V shed 1 base and J shed 4 bases, with 7 bases lying between them. Germline CDR1 is LNHDA and CDR2 is SQIVND (reference sequence). The CDR3 extends over 14 amino acids. The CDR3 here is CASSIAPITGELFF. DNA of the CDR3: TGTGCCAGTAGTATAGCGCCCATCACCGGGGAGCTGTTTTTT.